The 15 T cell receptor beta chains presented below share a single source sample, sequenced in a study of T cells in localized non-small cell lung cancer (dated by TCRdb to the early 2020s). Libraries were built with the immunoSEQ multiplex PCR assay. TCRdb obtained this table from immuneACCESS and retained in-frame rearrangements with V and J assigned. These tables miss some clones; where compared with another copy, unresolved V genes account for less than half of the shortfall, and the remainder is unexplained. For this sample there are 50,000 to 75,000 clones; approximately 91% appear just once. Nearly 20% of the sample is held by the ten biggest clonotypes. The source was peripheral blood, collected before any cancer treatment. Receptors were obtained from a man between 40 and 75 years old with stage I lung adenocarcinoma.

The CDR3 is CASSQLAGAANEQFF. The CDR3 DNA sequence: TGTGCCAGCAGTCAACTGGCGGGAGCTGCCAATGAGCAGTTCTTC. The chain has TRBV6-1 and TRBJ2-1; 7 bases align to TRBD2. Germline loops: CDR1 MNHNS, CDR2 SASEGT. Trimming cost V 5 bases and J 6 bases; bases outside gene matches: 10. CDR3 length: 15 residues.

The chain uses TRBV4-2 and TRBJ1-4, with D possibly being TRBD1 (5 bases). The germline V gene has CDR1 LGHNA and CDR2 YNFKEQ. CDR3 length: 14 residues. Trimming took off 0 bases at V and 6 bases at J, with 8 bases between the two ends. CDR3 in amino acids: CASSQEARDEKLFF. CDR3 in DNA: TGTGCCAGCAGCCAAGAGGCCAGGGATGAAAAACTGTTTTTT.

The J gene is TRBJ2-1, the V gene TRBV5-1; D ambiguous. Deletions cut 4 bases from V and 0 bases from J, with 11 bases between. The CDR3 sequence is 15 residues long. Per the germline V gene, CDR1 is SGHRS and CDR2 is YFSETQ. CDR3 coding DNA: TGCGCCAGCAGCCCGGACGGAAGCTCCTACAATGAGCAGTTCTTC. This gives the protein CASSPDGSSYNEQFF.

The chain recombines TRBV19 with TRBJ2-6, with 10 bases lining up with TRBD2. The CDR3 is 17 amino acids. Germline loops: CDR1 LNHDA, CDR2 SQIVND (reference sequence). V was pared by 2 bases and J by 2 bases, with 3 bases of the junction left unmatched. The CDR3 DNA follows: TGTGCCAGTAGTATACTAGCGGGAGTCACTGGGGCCAACGTCCTGACTTTC. Its translation is CASSILAGVTGANVLTF.

Written as DNA, the CDR3 is TGTGCCAGTTTTGGATTAGCGGGAGCAAAAAACACCGGGGAGCTGTTTTTT. Translating it yields CASFGLAGAKNTGELFF. The chain recombines TRBV19 with TRBJ2-2, with TRBD2 matching over 9 bases. The V and J ends lost 8 bases and 2 bases, in that order; junction bases with no gene match: 12. The CDR3 runs to 17 residues. CDR1 LNHDA and CDR2 SQIVND come from the germline V gene (reference sequence).

The chain recombines TRBV6-6 with TRBJ2-5, with TRBD2 matching over 8 bases. This CDR3 region has 12 residues. V was pared by 8 bases and J by 11 bases, with 10 bases of the junction left unmatched. Germline assignment: CDR1 MNHNY and CDR2 SVGAGI (reference sequence). The CDR3 here is CASFGLAGEQYF. CDR3 coding DNA: TGTGCCAGCTTCGGACTAGCTGGTGAGCAGTACTTC.

CDR3 coding DNA: TGTGCCAGCAGGGGGGGACAGGGAGGTGGCTACACCTTC. Its translation: CASRGGQGGGYTF. The rearrangement uses TRBV28 and TRBJ1-2, with 9 bases fitting TRBD1. This CDR3 contains 13 residues. With V trimmed by 6 bases and J by 7 bases, 6 bases remained unmatched. Germline V CDR1 and CDR2: MDHEN, SYDVKM.

CDR3 amino acids: CASSGPPRGLMGETQYF. Here the CDR3 DNA reads TGTGCCAGCAGCGGCCCCCCTAGGGGGCTGATGGGGGAGACCCAGTACTTC. The rearrangement links TRBV9 to TRBJ2-5; 7 bases agree with TRBD1. V lost 3 bases and J lost 5; bases outside the gene matches: 16. Germline CDR1 SGDLS, CDR2 YYNGEE. The CDR3 totals 17 residues.

This sequence joins TRBV7-2 and TRBJ2-7; D perhaps matches TRBD2 (6 bases). The CDR3 is 14 residues long. Germline CDR1 and CDR2: SGHTA and FQGNSA. V shed 4 bases and J shed 4 bases, with 14 bases lying between them. The CDR3 protein is CASSSVAGWYEQYF. The CDR3 DNA is TGTGCCAGCAGCTCCGTTGCGGGATGGTACGAGCAGTACTTC.

The V call is TRBV5-8, the J call TRBJ2-7, with D unresolved. The germline gives CDR1 SGHTS, CDR2 YDEGEE. This CDR3 has 11 residues. Trimming stripped 0 bases from V and 6 bases from J, with 4 bases between. This CDR3 reads CASSLVSEQYF. As DNA, the CDR3 is TGTGCCAGCAGCTTGGTGTCCGAGCAGTACTTC.

The chain links TRBV7-9 to TRBJ2-5; 7 nucleotides line up with TRBD1. This CDR3 spans 16 amino acids. The trim removed 1 base at V and 1 base at J, leaving 6 bases unmatched. Germline V CDR1 and CDR2: SEHNR, FQNEAQ (reference sequence). CDR3 nucleotides: TGTGCCAGCAGCTTAGGATACAGGGGAGCCCAAGAGACCCAGTACTTC. Its translation is CASSLGYRGAQETQYF.

The rearrangement joins TRBV6-1 to TRBJ1-1; D is unclear. Per germline, CDR1 MNHNS and CDR2 SASEGT. Trimming took off 4 bases at V and 1 base at J, with 16 bases between the two ends. The CDR3 spans 16 residues. CDR3 loop: CASSGGYRLGNTEAFF. Here the CDR3 DNA reads TGTGCCAGCAGTGGGGGTTATCGTTTAGGGAACACTGAAGCTTTCTTT.

This chain links TRBV6-6 with TRBJ2-3; D remains unclear. From germline, CDR1 is MNHNY and CDR2 SVGAGI (reference sequence). CDR3 length: 14 residues. Trimming took 4 bases from V and 4 from J, leaving 12 bases between them. The CDR3 spells CASSFVNRADTQYF. CDR3 nucleotide sequence: TGTGCCAGCAGTTTTGTGAATCGCGCAGATACGCAGTATTTT.

The chain carries TRBV6-5 and TRBJ1-4, with a weak D call TRBD1 (5 bases). Trimming took 4 bases from V and 8 from J, leaving 20 bases between them. This CDR3 has 16 residues. The germline CDR1 and CDR2 sequences are MNHEY and SVGAGI. The CDR3 sequence: CASSSSSRVFGEKLFF. Written as DNA, the CDR3 is TGTGCCAGCAGTTCCTCCTCCAGGGTGTTTGGAGAAAAACTGTTTTTT.

The DNA for the CDR3 is TGTGCCAGCAGCGGCACTCCAAACCCATACAATGAGCAGTTCTTC. This gives the protein CASSGTPNPYNEQFF. The V gene is TRBV6-5, the J gene TRBJ2-1; no clear D gene. CDR1 is MNHEY, CDR2 SVGAGI, per germline. The CDR3 consists of 15 residues. V lost 6 bases and J lost 4, with 16 bases in between.